This TCR beta chain was sequenced for a study of T cell responses to AZD1222 COVID-19 vaccine. Study-level findings and limits: Nearly half of spike-specific TCRs reportedly target variant regions that are unmutated in the B.1.351 and B.1.1.7 variants. Spike-wide vaccine-associated CD4 TCRs dominated at 160-218 and 743-854.

Repertoires were generated with immunoSEQ multiplex PCR, while TCRdb's copy carries only in-frame clones and drops some. The data hold about 150,000 clones, with roughly nine tenths observed a single time. The CDR3 sequence is 14 residues long. From germline, CDR1 is SGHKS and CDR2 YYEKEE (reference sequence). V dropped 4 bases and J dropped 3 bases, with 13 bases sitting between them. Worth noting for this clone: Its antigen remains unknown.

The source is an adult in good health. V usage is TRBV5-5 and J usage is TRBJ1-1; D unresolved. The material was peripheral blood, obtained on day 0 of MenACWY control vaccination. CDR3 sequence reads: CASSHALVDTEAFF. CDR3 DNA: TGTGCCAGCAGCCACGCCTTGGTGGACACTGAAGCTTTCTTT.